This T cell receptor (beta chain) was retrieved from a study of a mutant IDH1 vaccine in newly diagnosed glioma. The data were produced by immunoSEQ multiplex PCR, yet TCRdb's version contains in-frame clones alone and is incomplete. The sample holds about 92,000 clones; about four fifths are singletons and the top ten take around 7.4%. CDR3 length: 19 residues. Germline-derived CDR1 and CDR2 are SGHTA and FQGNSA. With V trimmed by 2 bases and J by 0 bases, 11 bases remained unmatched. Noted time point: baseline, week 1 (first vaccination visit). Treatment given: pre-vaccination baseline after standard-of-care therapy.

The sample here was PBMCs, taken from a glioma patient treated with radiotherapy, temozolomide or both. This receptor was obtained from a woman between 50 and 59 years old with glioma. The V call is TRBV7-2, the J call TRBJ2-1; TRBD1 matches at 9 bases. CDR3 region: CASSLIGQGYPSSYNEQFF. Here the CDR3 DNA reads TGTGCCAGCAGCTTAATTGGACAGGGGTACCCCAGCTCCTACAATGAGCAGTTCTTC.